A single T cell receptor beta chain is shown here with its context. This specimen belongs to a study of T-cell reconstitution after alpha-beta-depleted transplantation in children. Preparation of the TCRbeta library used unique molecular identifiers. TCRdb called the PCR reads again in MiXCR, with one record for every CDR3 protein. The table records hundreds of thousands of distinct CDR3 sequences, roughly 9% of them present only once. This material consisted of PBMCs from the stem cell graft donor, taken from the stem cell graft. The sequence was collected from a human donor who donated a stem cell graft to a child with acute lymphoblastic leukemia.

The CDR3: CASSTGTVEKLFF. The DNA of the CDR3 is TGTGCCAGCAGCACCGGGACAGTCGAAAAACTGTTTTTT. The rearrangement links TRBV7-9 to TRBJ1-4, with 7 positions matching TRBD1. The length of the CDR3 is 13 residues. The V segment lost 5 bases and the J segment 8 bases; nucleotides outside the gene matches: 5. Germline loops: CDR1 SEHNR, CDR2 FQNEAQ (reference sequence). The whole variable domain, filled in from reference TRBV7-9 and TRBJ1-4, reads DTGVSQNPRHKITKRGQNVTFRCDPISEHNRLYWYRQTLGQGPEFLTYFQNEAQLEKSRLLSDRFSAERPKGSFSTLEIQRTEQGDSAMYLCASSTGTVEKLFFGSGTQLSVL.